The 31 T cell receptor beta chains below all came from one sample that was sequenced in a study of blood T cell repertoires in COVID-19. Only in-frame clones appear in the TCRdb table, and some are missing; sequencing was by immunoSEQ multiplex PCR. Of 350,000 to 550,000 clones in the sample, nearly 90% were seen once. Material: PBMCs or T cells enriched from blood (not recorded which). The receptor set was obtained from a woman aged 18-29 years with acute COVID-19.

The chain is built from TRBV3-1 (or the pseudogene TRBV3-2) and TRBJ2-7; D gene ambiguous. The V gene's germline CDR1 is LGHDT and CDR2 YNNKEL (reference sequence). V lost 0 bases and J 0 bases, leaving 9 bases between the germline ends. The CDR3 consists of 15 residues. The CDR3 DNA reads TGTGCCAGCAGCCAAGATGCGGCAAGCTCCTACGAGCAGTACTTC. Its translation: CASSQDAASSYEQYF.

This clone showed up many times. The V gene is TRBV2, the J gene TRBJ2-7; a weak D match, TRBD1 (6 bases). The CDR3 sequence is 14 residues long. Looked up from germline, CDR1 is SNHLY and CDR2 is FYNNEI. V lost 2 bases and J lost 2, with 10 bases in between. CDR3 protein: CASSESWGPYEQYF. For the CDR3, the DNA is TGTGCCAGCAGTGAATCGTGGGGGCCCTACGAGCAGTACTTC. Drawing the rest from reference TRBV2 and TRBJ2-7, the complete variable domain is EPEVTQTPSHQVTQMGQEVILRCVPISNHLYFYWYRQILGQKVEFLVSFYNNEISEKSEIFDDQFSVERPDGSNFTLKIRSTKLEDSAMYFCASSESWGPYEQYFGPGTRLTVT.

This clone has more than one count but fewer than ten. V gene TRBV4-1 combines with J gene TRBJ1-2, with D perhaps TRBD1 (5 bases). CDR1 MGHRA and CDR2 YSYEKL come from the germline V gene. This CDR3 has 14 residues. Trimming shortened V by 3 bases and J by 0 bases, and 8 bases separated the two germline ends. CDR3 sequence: CASSHGGANYGYTF. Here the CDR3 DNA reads TGCGCCAGCAGCCATGGGGGGGCTAACTATGGCTACACCTTC.

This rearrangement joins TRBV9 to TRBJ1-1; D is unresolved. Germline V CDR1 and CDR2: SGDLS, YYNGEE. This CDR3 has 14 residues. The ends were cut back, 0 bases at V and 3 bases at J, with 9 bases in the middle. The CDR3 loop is CASSVDRIHTEAFF. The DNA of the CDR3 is TGTGCCAGCAGCGTAGACAGAATCCACACTGAAGCTTTCTTT.

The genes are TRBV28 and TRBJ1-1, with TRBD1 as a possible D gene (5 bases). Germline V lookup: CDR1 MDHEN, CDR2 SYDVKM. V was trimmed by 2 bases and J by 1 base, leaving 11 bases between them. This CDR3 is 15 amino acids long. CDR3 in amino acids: CASSLGGDGNTEAFF. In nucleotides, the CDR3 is TGTGCCAGCAGTTTAGGGGGGGACGGGAACACTGAAGCTTTCTTT.

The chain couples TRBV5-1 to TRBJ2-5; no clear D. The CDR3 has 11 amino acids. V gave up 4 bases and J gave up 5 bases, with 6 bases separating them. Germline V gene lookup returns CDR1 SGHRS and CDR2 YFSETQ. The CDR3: CASSAEETQYF. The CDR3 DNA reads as TGCGCCAGCAGCGCCGAGGAGACCCAGTACTTC.

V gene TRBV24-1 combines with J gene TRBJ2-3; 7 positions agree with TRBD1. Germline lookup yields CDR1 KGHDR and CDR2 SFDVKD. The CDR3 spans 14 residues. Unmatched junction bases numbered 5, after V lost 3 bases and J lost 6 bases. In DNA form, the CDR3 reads TGTGCCACCAGTGATGAAACAGGGGAGGATACGCAGTATTTT. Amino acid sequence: CATSDETGEDTQYF.

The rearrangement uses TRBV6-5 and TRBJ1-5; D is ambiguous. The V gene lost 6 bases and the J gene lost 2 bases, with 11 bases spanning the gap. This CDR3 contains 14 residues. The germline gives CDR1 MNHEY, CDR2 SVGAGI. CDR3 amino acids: CASRTTEGNQPQHF. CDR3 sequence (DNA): TGTGCCAGCAGGACGACTGAGGGCAATCAGCCCCAGCATTTT.

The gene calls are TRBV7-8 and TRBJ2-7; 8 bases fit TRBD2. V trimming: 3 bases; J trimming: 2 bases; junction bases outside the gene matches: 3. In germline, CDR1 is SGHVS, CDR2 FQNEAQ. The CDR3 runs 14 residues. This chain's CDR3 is CASSFGGRTYEQYF. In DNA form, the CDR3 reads TGTGCCAGCAGCTTCGGCGGGAGGACCTACGAGCAGTACTTC.

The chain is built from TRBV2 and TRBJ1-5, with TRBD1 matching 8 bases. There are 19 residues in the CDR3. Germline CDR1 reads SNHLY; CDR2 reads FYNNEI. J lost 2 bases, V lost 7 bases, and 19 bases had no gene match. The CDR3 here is CASKENGQGIPYGNQPQHF. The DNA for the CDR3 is TGTGCCAGCAAGGAAAATGGACAGGGTATCCCCTACGGCAATCAGCCCCAGCATTTT.

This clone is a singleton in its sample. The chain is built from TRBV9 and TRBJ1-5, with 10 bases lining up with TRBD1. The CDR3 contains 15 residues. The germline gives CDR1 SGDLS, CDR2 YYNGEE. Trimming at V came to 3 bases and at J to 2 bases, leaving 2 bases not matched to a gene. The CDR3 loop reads CASSATGGGNQPQHF. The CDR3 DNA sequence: TGTGCCAGCAGCGCGACAGGGGGCGGCAATCAGCCCCAGCATTTT.

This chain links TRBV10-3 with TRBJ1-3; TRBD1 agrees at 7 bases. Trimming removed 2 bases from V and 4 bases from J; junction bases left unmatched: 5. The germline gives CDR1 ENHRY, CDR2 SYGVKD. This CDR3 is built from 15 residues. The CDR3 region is CAISEAYRGGNTIYF. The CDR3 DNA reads TGTGCCATCAGTGAGGCCTACAGGGGAGGAAACACCATATATTTT.

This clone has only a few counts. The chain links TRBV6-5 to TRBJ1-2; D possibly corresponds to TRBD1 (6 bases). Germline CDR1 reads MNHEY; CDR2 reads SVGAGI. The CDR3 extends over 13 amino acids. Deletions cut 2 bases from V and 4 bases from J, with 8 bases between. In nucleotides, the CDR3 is TGTGCCAGCAGTTACGACAGGTCCTATGGCTACACCTTC. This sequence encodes CASSYDRSYGYTF.

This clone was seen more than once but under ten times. CDR3 DNA sequence: TGTGCCAGCAGCTTAGCGTTAGTGCTAGCGGATACGCAGTATTTT. This sequence encodes CASSLALVLADTQYF. The chain recombines TRBV7-9 with TRBJ2-3; possibly TRBD2 for D (6 bases). The CDR3 loop spans 15 amino acids. V was trimmed by 0 bases and J by 6 bases, leaving 13 bases between them. The V gene's germline CDR1 is SEHNR and CDR2 FQNEAQ (reference sequence).

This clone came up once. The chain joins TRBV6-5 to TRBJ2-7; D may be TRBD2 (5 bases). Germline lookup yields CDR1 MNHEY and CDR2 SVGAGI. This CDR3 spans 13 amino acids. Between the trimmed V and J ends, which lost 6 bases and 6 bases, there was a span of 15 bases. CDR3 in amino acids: CASSQREGGEQYF. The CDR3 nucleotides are TGTGCCAGCAGCCAAAGAGAGGGCGGCGAGCAGTACTTC.

The DNA of the CDR3 is TGTGCCAGCTCACCACGGTTGGGCGCCCAAGTCACAGATACGCAGTATTTT. This gives the protein CASSPRLGAQVTDTQYF. The chain recombines TRBV18 with TRBJ2-3, with D unclear. The germline gives CDR1 KGHSH, CDR2 LQKENI. This CDR3 comprises 17 residues. V lost 1 base to trimming and J lost 2 bases, with 16 bases between them.

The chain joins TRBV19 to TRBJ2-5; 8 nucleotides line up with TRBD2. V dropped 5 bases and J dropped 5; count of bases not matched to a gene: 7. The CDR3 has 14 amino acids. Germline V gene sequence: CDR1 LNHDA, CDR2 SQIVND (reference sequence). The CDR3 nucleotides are TGTGCCAGTAGTGACGGGGGGGCCGTGGAGACCCAGTACTTC. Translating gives CASSDGGAVETQYF.

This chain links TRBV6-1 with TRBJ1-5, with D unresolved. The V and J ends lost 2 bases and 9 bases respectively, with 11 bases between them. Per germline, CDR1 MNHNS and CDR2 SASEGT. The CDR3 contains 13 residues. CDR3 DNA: TGTGCCAGCAGTGAACAGGCCCAATCGCCCCAGCATTTT. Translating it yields CASSEQAQSPQHF.

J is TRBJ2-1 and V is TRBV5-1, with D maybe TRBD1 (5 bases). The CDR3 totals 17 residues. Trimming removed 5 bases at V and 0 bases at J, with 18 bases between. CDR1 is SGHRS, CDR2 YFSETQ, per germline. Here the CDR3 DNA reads TGCGCCAGCAGTTCTCAATTGACAGAGCTCTCCTACAATGAGCAGTTCTTC. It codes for CASSSQLTELSYNEQFF.

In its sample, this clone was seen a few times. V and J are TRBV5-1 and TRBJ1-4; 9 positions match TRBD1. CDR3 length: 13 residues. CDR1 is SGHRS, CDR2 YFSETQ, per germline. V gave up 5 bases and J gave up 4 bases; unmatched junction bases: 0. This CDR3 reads CASRTGGNEKLFF. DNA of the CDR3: TGCGCCAGCAGGACAGGGGGTAATGAAAAACTGTTTTTT.

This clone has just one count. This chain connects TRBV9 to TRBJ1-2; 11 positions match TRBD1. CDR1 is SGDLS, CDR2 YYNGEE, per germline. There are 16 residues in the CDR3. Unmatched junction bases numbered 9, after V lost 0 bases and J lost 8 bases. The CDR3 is CASSVGIRGQGGGYTF. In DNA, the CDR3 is TGTGCCAGCAGCGTAGGAATAAGGGGACAGGGGGGCGGCTACACCTTC.

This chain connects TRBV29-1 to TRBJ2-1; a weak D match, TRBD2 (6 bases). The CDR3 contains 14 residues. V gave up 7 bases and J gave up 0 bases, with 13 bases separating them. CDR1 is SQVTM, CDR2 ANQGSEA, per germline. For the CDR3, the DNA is TGCAGCGGTTCCCGGGGGAGCTCCTACAATGAGCAGTTCTTC. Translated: CSGSRGSSYNEQFF.

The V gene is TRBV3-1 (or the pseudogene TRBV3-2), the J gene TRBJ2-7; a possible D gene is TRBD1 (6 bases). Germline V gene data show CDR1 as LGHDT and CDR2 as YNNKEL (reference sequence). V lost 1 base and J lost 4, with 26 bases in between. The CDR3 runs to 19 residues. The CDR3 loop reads CASSQVVGDRLVFSYEQYF. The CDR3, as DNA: TGTGCCAGCAGCCAAGTGGTCGGAGACAGGCTGGTTTTTTCGTACGAGCAGTACTTC.

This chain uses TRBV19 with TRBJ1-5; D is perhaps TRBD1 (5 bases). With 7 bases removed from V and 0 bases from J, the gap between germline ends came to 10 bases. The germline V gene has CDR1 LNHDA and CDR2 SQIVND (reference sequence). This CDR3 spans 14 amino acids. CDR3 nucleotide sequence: TGTGCCAGTAATCCAGGGTTTAGCAATCAGCCCCAGCATTTT. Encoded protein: CASNPGFSNQPQHF. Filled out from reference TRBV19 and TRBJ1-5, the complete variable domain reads DGGITQSPKYLFRKEGQNVTLSCEQNLNHDAMYWYRQDPGQGLRLIYYSQIVNDFQKGDIAEGYSVSREKKESFPLTVTSAQKNPTAFYLCASNPGFSNQPQHFGDGTRLSIL.

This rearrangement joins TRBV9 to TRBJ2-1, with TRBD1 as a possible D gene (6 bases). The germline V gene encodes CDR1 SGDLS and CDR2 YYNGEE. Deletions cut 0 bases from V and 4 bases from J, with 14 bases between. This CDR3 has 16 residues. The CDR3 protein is CASSVGRGTRYNEQFF. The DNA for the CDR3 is TGTGCCAGCAGCGTAGGTAGGGGGACGCGGTACAATGAGCAGTTCTTC.

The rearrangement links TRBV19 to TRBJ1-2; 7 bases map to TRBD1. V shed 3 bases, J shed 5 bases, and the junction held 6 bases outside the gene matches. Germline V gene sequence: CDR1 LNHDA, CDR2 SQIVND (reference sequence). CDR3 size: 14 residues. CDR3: CASSISQGTYGYTF. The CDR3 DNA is TGTGCCAGTAGTATCTCACAGGGGACTTATGGCTACACCTTC.

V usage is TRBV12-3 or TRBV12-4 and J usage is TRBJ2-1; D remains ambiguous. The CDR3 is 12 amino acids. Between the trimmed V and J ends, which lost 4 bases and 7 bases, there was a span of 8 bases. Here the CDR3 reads CASSSSGNEQFF. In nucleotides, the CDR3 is TGTGCCAGCAGTTCATCAGGAAATGAGCAGTTCTTC.

The CDR3 here is CASSEGLEGIRWYF. The CDR3 nucleotides are TGTGCCAGCAGTGAAGGACTAGAAGGGATTAGATGGTATTTT. The chain links TRBV2 to TRBJ2-3, with D perhaps TRBD2 (6 bases). Germline CDR1 and CDR2: SNHLY and FYNNEI. This CDR3 spans 14 amino acids. Trimming removed 1 base from V and 14 bases from J, with 19 bases in between.

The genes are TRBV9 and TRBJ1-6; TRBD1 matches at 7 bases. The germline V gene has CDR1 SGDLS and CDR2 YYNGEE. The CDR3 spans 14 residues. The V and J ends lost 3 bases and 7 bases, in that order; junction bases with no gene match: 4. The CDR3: CASSGGTANSPLHF. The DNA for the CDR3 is TGTGCCAGCAGCGGCGGGACAGCAAATTCACCCCTCCACTTT.

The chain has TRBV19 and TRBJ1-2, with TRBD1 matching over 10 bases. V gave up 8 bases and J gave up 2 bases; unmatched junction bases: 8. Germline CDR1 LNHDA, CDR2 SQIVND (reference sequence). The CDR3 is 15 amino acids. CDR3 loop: CASGRDRGQNYGYTF. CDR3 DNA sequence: TGTGCCAGTGGCCGGGACAGGGGTCAAAACTATGGCTACACCTTC.

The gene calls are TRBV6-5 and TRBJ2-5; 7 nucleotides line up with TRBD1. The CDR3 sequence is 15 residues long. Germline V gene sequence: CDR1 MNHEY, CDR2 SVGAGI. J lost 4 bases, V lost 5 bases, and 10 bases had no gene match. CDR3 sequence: CASSTLDRLRETQYF. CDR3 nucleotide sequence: TGTGCCAGCAGTACACTGGACAGGTTAAGAGAGACCCAGTACTTC.